This T cell receptor beta chain was captured by sequencing in a study of blood T cell repertoires in COVID-19. Study background: The samples span acute and convalescent COVID-19 from the United States, Italy and Spain. In each case, the material was cDNA or gDNA derived from T cells, B-cell-depleted T cells, or PBMCs.

Source study methods: The assay estimated nucleated cells by amplifying reference gene primers. Assay used: immunoSEQ multiplex PCR; TCRdb lists only in-frame clones, some missing. That table is the source of V, J and clone size, and D and trimming were worked out from the DNA. The sample holds 180,000 or so clones, around 82% seen once. Trimming removed 0 bases at V and 4 bases at J, with 12 bases between. The CDR3 is made up of 16 amino acids. The germline CDR1 and CDR2 sequences are MNHEY and SVGAGI. The sequence was collected from a woman older than 75 with acute or convalescent COVID-19. The gene calls are TRBV6-5 and TRBJ1-4; D is uncertain. The sample was peripheral blood. The CDR3 spells CASSYSGDTRNEKLFF. The DNA of the CDR3 is TGTGCCAGCAGTTACTCGGGAGACACCCGTAATGAAAAACTGTTTTTT.